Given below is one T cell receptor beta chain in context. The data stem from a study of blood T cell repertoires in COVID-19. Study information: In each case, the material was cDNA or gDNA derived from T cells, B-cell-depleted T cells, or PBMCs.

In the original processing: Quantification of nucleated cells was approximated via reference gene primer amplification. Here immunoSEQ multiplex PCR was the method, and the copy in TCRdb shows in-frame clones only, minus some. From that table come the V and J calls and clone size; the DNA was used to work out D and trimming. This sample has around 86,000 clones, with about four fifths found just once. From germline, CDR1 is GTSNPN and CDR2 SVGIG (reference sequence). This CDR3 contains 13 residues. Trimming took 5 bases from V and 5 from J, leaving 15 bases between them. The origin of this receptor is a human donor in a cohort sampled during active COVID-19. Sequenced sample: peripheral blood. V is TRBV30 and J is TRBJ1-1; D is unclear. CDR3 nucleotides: TGTGCCTGGGAAAAGACCACGGGGACTGAAGCTTTCTTT. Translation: CAWEKTTGTEAFF.